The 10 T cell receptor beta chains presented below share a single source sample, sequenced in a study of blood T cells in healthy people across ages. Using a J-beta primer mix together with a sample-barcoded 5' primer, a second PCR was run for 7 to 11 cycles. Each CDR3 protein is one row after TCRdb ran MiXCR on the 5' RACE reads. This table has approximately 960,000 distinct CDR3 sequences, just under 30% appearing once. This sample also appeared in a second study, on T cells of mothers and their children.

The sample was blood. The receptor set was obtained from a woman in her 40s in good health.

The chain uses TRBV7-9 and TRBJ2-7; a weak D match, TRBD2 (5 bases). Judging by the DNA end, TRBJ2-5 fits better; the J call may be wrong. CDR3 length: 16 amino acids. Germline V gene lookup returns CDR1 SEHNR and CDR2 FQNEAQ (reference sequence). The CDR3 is CASSSNLNWELETQYF. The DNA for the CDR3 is TGTGCCAGCAGCTCGAACCTTAATTGGGAGTTGGAGACCCAGTACTTC.

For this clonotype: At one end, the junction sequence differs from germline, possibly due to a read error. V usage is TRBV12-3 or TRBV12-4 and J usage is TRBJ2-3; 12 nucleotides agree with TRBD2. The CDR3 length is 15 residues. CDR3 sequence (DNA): TGTGCCAGCAGCCCGGGACTAGCGGGCACGGATACGGAGTATTTT. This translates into CASSPGLAGTDTEYF.

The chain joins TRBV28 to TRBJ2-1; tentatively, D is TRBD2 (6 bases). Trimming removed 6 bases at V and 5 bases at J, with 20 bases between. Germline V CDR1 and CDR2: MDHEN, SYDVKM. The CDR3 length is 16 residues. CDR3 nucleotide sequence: TGTGCCAGCAGCCCAAACGGGAAAGGAGGGCACAATGAGCAGTTCTTC. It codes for CASSPNGKGGHNEQFF.

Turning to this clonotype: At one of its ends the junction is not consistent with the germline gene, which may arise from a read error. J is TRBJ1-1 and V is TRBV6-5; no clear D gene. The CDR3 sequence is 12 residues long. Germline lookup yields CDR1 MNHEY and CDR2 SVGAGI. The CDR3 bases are TGTGCCAGCGGGGTCAGCCTTTCTGAAGCCTTCTTT. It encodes CASGVSLSEAFF.

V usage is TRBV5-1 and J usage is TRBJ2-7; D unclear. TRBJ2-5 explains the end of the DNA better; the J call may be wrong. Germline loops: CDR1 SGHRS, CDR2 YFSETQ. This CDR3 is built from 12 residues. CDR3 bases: TGCGCCAGCAGGTTAGGATGGGAGACCCAGTACTTC. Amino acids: CASRLGWETQYF.

CDR3 sequence: CASRFEFLYNEQFF. CDR3 sequence (DNA): TGTGCCAGCAGGTTCGAGTTCTTATACAATGAGCAGTTCTTC. This chain joins TRBV12-3 or TRBV12-4 and TRBJ2-1; D is ambiguous. The CDR3 runs 14 residues. The V end was cut by 6 bases, the J end by 4 bases, with 13 bases between.

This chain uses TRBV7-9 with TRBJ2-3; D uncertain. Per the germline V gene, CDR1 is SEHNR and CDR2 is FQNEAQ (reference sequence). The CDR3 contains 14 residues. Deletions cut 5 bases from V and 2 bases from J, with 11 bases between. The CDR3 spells CASSPRATTDTQYF. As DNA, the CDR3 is TGTGCCAGCAGCCCAAGAGCCACCACAGATACGCAGTATTTT.

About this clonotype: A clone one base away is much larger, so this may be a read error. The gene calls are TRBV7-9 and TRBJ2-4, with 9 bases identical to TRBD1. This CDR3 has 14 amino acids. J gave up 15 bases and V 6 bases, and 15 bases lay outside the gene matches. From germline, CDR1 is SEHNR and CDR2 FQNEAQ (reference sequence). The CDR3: CASRQGANQETRYF. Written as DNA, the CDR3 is TGTGCCAGCAGACAGGGGGCCAACCAAGAGACCCGGTACTTC.

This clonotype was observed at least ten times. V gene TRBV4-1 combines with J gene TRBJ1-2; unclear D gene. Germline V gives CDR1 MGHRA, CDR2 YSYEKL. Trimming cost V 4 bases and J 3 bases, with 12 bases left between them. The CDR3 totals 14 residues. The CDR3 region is CASSPSAGDYGYTF. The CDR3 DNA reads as TGCGCCAGCAGCCCCTCTGCTGGGGACTATGGCTACACCTTC.

The CDR3 region is CASFSGGGSAEAFF. CDR3 sequence (DNA): TGTGCCAGCTTCAGCGGGGGGGGTAGCGCTGAAGCTTTCTTT. The chain recombines TRBV19 with TRBJ1-1, with a possible D match to TRBD1 (5 bases). Per germline, CDR1 LNHDA and CDR2 SQIVND (reference sequence). The CDR3 is 14 amino acids. V was trimmed by 9 bases and J by 6 bases, leaving 20 bases between them.